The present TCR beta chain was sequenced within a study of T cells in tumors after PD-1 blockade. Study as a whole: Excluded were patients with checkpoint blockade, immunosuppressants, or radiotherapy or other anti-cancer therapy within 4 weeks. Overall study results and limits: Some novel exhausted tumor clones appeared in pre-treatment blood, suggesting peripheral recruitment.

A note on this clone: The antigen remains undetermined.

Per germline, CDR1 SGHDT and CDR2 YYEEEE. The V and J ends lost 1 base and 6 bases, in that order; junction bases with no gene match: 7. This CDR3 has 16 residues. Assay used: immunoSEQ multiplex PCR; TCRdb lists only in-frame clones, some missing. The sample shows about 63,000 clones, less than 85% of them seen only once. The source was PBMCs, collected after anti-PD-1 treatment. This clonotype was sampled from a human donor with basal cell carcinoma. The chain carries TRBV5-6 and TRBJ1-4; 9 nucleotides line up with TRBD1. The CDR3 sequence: CASSLRDRGEHEKLFF. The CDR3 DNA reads TGTGCCAGCAGCTTGCGAGACAGGGGGGAGCATGAAAAACTGTTTTTT.